This TCR beta chain emerged from a study of T cell responses to AZD1222 COVID-19 vaccine (dated by TCRdb to the early 2020s). For the wider study: A total of under 250 trial participants underwent TCR sequencing, of whom nearly 210 had received two doses of AZD1222 and 26 had received two doses of the MenACWY control vaccine. Trial participants were enrolled by age into 18-55, 56-69 and 70-plus year subgroups, with about 150, 27 and 61 TCR-sequenced participants respectively.

To note about this clone: Its antigen remains undetermined. It has no much larger one-base neighbor in the sample; base qualities were not kept.

The CDR3 regions of human TCRbeta chains were subjected to immunosequencing. As for the authors' bioinformatics: Repertoire TCRs were checked for matches against a reference library of SARS-CoV-2-specific TCRs that had been generated using the MIRA antigen-specificity platform. Breadth was defined as the fraction of unique TCRs that were SARS-CoV-2-associated. Depth was defined as the fraction of total T cells that were SARS-CoV-2-associated. Using the MIRA data, each spike-specific TCR was mapped to the spike region that the TCR reacts to and placed in a CD4 or CD8 class. Log10-transformed breadth and depth values were compared by one-way ANOVA with Sidak's multiple comparisons tests. Here the immuneACCESS table is served through TCRdb, limited to in-frame sequences with V and J called. Missing clones are a known gap in these copies; in checked studies unresolved V genes cover under half, and the rest lacks a known reason. The D gene and trimming were derived from the DNA, and the V and J assignments and clone size from that table. The sample table records around 120,000 clones; 80% to 90% of these occur just once. The ten most abundant clones make up 15% to 20% of the sample.

The time point label of this sample denotes: baseline before first vaccination. Sample treatment or condition, as interpreted from the label and publication: meningococcal conjugate vaccine given as trial control. Vaccinee samples came from UK trials COV001 and COV002, including a single-blind randomized controlled phase 2/3 trial of AZD1222 (ChAdOx1 nCoV-19) in healthy adults. For TCRbeta chain sequencing, PBMC samples from trial participants were taken at day 0 and at day 28 after the second dose. V and J lose 3 bases and 8 bases, and a span of 11 bases separates them. Its CDR3 holds 13 amino acids, cysteine through phenylalanine. The CDR3 DNA has 39 bases and is translated from base 1. The germline V gene (reference sequence) sets CDR1 to LNHDA and CDR2 to SQIVND. The research as a whole found: Conclusions about previously exposed vaccinees are limited, since just five to seven AZD1222 recipients were seropositive for SARS-CoV-2 at baseline. No day 14 peak-response samples were available, so repertoires were characterized only after the peak T cell response. In the small 56-69-year group, the increase in depth fell short of significance, most likely because of low power. Reportedly, almost half of the unique spike-specific TCRs recognized epitopes lying outside the regions that are mutated in the B.1.351 and B.1.1.7 variants. Vaccine-associated CD4 TCRs spanned the whole spike protein, with dominant responses in regions 160-218 and 743-854. Most participants were white British and females outnumbered males, and the authors suggested that clonal diversity may have been underestimated. After two AZD1222 doses, both the breadth and the depth of spike-specific TCRs were significantly higher than at day 0 and than in MenACWY recipients.

The rearrangement combines TRBV19 with TRBJ2-1; perhaps TRBD1 is the D gene, with 5 bases matching. The sequence came from an adult in good health. The sample was peripheral blood, taken on day 0 of MenACWY control vaccination. The nucleotide sequence reads TGTGCCAGTAGTATCCCGGTAGGGGATGAGCAGTTCTTC. Its protein is CASSIPVGDEQFF.